This is a list of T cell receptor beta chains from one sample in a study of shared clonotypes between healthy human individuals. The data were produced by immunoSEQ multiplex PCR, yet TCRdb's version contains in-frame clones alone and is incomplete. The sample has more than 2 million clones; 85% to 95% are singletons. The sample consisted of naive CD4+ T cells sorted from blood. The source is a man younger than 35 in good health. The conserved cysteine and the conserved F or W are not part of the CDR3 here. D genes are given only for firm matches. A row's size may be missing; if present it is once, few, many or a size class.

v_call clone_size d_call cdr3_aa
TRBV13 - - ASRLTADNEQF
TRBV19 - - ASTPDKEINQPQH
TRBV28 - - ASSLGLQETQY
TRBV18 - - ASSPPNRPANYGYT
TRBV2 once - ASSGSGPDTQY
TRBV6-6 - - ASSYSGRDPVKQY
TRBV6-6 - - ASSLVTGFFSPLH
TRBV5-1 - TRBD2 ASSSSRTSGGYNEQF
TRBV11-3 - - ASSRSPGLSGANVLT
TRBV25-1 - - ASSELPPGAGTEAF
TRBV4-2 once - ASSQGIHATNEKLF
TRBV2 - TRBD1 ASSDTTGILSGYT
TRBV5-8 - TRBD1 ASSPGTGREPLH
TRBV28 - - ASRPPGGKAF
TRBV5-1 - - ASSLGQGSTDTQY
TRBV5-1 once TRBD2 ASSSTSGGRDEQY
TRBV7-2 once TRBD1 ASSLEQGVLTGELF
TRBV30 - - AWGAEVGEQY
TRBV9 - - ASSAGQTNTGELF
TRBV7-2 - - AIEQGGETQY
TRBV28 - - ASSPLGSNQPQH
TRBV18 - - ASSPADKYGYT
TRBV30 - TRBD1 AWSRGQGGNTIY
TRBV7-2 - - ASSLVLRAGEQF
TRBV30 - - ACGRRGQLFPYEQY
TRBV28 once TRBD1 ASSLRRQGALHEQF
TRBV30 - - AWSVQYEQY
TRBV2 - - ASRVSGTQVNTEAF
TRBV9 - - ASSVERGTQY
TRBV27 - TRBD1 ASRMRGHGELF
TRBV10-2 - TRBD2 ASSDELAATDTQY
TRBV9 - TRBD1 ASSGTGGYEQY
TRBV29-1 - - SVETQSGLVY
TRBV5-4 once - ASSLNPSGSYEQY
TRBV10-3 once TRBD1 ATGQGATNEKLF
TRBV7-2 - - ASSLGPGNTEAF
TRBV6-1 - TRBD2 ASKDGGAVISQY
TRBV6-4 once TRBD2 ASSDSLGLAGGPRQETQY
TRBV4-2 - - ASSRRWSSGNTIY
TRBV15 - - ATSRVGWPRLSNQPQH
TRBV27 - - ASREWSGNTIY
TRBV18 - TRBD1 ASSPTGTGMFNEQF
TRBV6-1 - - ASSESGFVGYT
TRBV30 - TRBD1 AWSVRAGGEKLF
TRBV7-8 - - ASSSPGGWGDTQY
TRBV5-7 - TRBD1 ASRNVRDRIGNTIY
TRBV19 - TRBD2 ASSIGPPTSGNYEQY
TRBV6-1 once - ASSTFGLKQETQY
TRBV6-5 - TRBD1 ASKRQGDSYEQY
TRBV5-6 - TRBD1 ASSLRGDSSGNTIY
TRBV5-6 - TRBD2 ASSFTSGGTDTQY
TRBV6-5 - - ASKVMGSSGNEQF